The 24 T cell receptor beta chains reported below all come from one sample, sequenced in a study of T cells and Merkel cell carcinoma outcomes. The table came from immunoSEQ multiplex PCR; TCRdb's copy has only in-frame clones and leaves some out. The top ten clones hold about 3% of a sample with roughly 7,000 clones, roughly 87% of them seen once. The material sequenced was tumor tissue from Merkel cell carcinoma. These receptors were collected from a human donor with Merkel cell carcinoma.

The chain recombines TRBV2 with TRBJ1-1; D is unresolved. Germline CDR1 reads SNHLY; CDR2 reads FYNNEI. V dropped 7 bases and J dropped 6 bases, with 12 bases sitting between them. There are 12 residues in the CDR3. In DNA, the CDR3 is TGTGCCAGCATAGGAGGGATCGCTGAAGCTTTCTTT. Its translation: CASIGGIAEAFF.

The chain has TRBV2 and TRBJ2-7, with unresolved D. The CDR3 covers 13 residues. V was clipped by 4 bases and J by 3 bases, with 10 bases between them. Per germline, CDR1 SNHLY and CDR2 FYNNEI. Here the CDR3 reads CASSGVGDYEQYF. As DNA, the CDR3 is TGTGCCAGCAGTGGAGTCGGTGACTACGAGCAGTACTTC. The variable domain in full, completed from reference TRBV2 and TRBJ2-7, reads EPEVTQTPSHQVTQMGQEVILRCVPISNHLYFYWYRQILGQKVEFLVSFYNNEISEKSEIFDDQFSVERPDGSNFTLKIRSTKLEDSAMYFCASSGVGDYEQYFGPGTRLTVT.

The chain recombines TRBV14 with TRBJ2-2; D is perhaps TRBD2 (6 bases). The germline gives CDR1 SGHDN, CDR2 FVKESK. V was pared by 4 bases and J by 4 bases, with 13 bases between. This CDR3 spans 15 amino acids. CDR3 residues: CASSPPGLITGELFF. In nucleotides, the CDR3 is TGTGCCAGCAGCCCCCCGGGACTGATCACCGGGGAGCTGTTTTTT. Full variable domain (missing parts from reference TRBV14 and TRBJ2-2): EAGVTQFPSHSVIEKGQTVTLRCDPISGHDNLYWYRRVMGKEIKFLLHFVKESKQDESGMPNNRFLAERTGGTYSTLKVQPAELEDSGVYFCASSPPGLITGELFFGEGSRLTVL.

V and J are TRBV5-6 and TRBJ2-7; D unclear. The CDR3 has 13 residues. V gave up 3 bases and J gave up 0 bases, with 7 bases separating them. Germline CDR1 is SGHDT and CDR2 is YYEEEE. CDR3 in amino acids: CASSSGSSYEQYF. DNA of the CDR3: TGTGCCAGCAGCTCCGGCAGCTCCTACGAGCAGTACTTC.

The CDR3 loop is CASSQGVGVPYEQYF. The CDR3, as DNA: TGCGCCAGCAGCCAAGGGGTCGGGGTTCCCTACGAGCAGTACTTC. The chain couples TRBV4-3 to TRBJ2-7; perhaps TRBD2 as D (5 bases). Germline assignment: CDR1 LGHNA and CDR2 YSLEER. Trimming left V 1 base short and J 2 bases short, with 12 bases between. The CDR3 consists of 15 residues.

The chain employs TRBV9 and TRBJ2-5, with TRBD2 as a possible D gene (6 bases). Germline V CDR1 and CDR2: SGDLS, YYNGEE. V was trimmed by 0 bases and J by 5 bases, leaving 11 bases between them. The CDR3 has 14 amino acids. CDR3 nucleotide sequence: TGTGCCAGCAGCGTAGCCGGGGGTGGTGAGACCCAGTACTTC. Translation gives CASSVAGGGETQYF. The variable domain in full, with the rest retrieved from reference TRBV9 and TRBJ2-5, is DSGVTQTPKHLITATGQRVTLRCSPRSGDLSVYWYQQSLDQGLQFLIQYYNGEERAKGNILERFSAQQFPDLHSELNLSSLELGDSALYFCASSVAGGGETQYFGPGTRLLVL.

This chain joins TRBV30 and TRBJ2-2, with a possible D match to TRBD2 (5 bases). Germline V gives CDR1 GTSNPN, CDR2 SVGIG (reference sequence). Trimming cost V 4 bases and J 5 bases, with 8 bases left between them. The CDR3 spans 12 residues. The CDR3 coding sequence is TGTGCCTGGACTCCGGGGACCGGGGAGCTGTTTTTT. Its translation is CAWTPGTGELFF.

This chain links TRBV29-1 with TRBJ1-5; D might be TRBD1 (6 bases). Germline V gives CDR1 SQVTM, CDR2 ANQGSEA. There are 14 residues in the CDR3. Trimming took off 5 bases at V and 0 bases at J, with 11 bases between the two ends. The CDR3 DNA sequence: TGCAGCGTTAAACAGGGAAATAGCAATCAGCCCCAGCATTTT. Encoded protein: CSVKQGNSNQPQHF. Complete variable domain (other parts from reference TRBV29-1 and TRBJ1-5): SAVISQKPSRDICQRGTSLTIQCQVDSQVTMMFWYRQQPGQSLTLIATANQGSEATYESGFVIDKFPISRPNLTFSTLTVSNMSPEDSSIYLCSVKQGNSNQPQHFGDGTRLSIL.

J is TRBJ1-4 and V is TRBV27; 7 bases are a match to TRBD1. The CDR3 has 15 amino acids. The germline V gene encodes CDR1 MNHEY and CDR2 SMNVEV (reference sequence). Trimming took 5 bases from V and 8 from J; bases not matched to a gene: 11. CDR3 nucleotides: TGTGCCAGCAGTCCAAACGACAGGGTATTCGAAAAACTGTTTTTT. This sequence encodes CASSPNDRVFEKLFF.

The V call is TRBV6-6, the J call TRBJ2-5; perhaps TRBD1 as D (5 bases). In germline, CDR1 is MNHNY, CDR2 SVGAGI (reference sequence). CDR3 length: 14 amino acids. Deletions cut 6 bases from V and 5 bases from J, with 16 bases between. The CDR3 loop reads CASRRSRVGETQYF. The CDR3 DNA is TGTGCCAGCAGACGCAGCAGGGTTGGTGAGACCCAGTACTTC.

A single count supports this clone. This chain joins TRBV29-1 and TRBJ1-1; D perhaps matches TRBD1 (5 bases). Trimming removed 5 bases from V and 5 bases from J, with 12 bases in between. This CDR3 region has 12 residues. The germline CDR1 and CDR2 sequences are SQVTM and ANQGSEA. In nucleotides, the CDR3 is TGCAGCGTTAAACCCCAGGGAACTGAAGCTTTCTTT. Its protein is CSVKPQGTEAFF.

This chain connects TRBV29-1 to TRBJ1-1; no reliable D call. The CDR3 covers 11 residues. Deletions cut 3 bases from V and 4 bases from J, with 6 bases between. CDR1 and CDR2 (germline): SQVTM, ANQGSEA. For the CDR3, the DNA is TGCAGCGTTGAGGGAACCACTGAAGCTTTCTTT. Residues: CSVEGTTEAFF.

The chain combines TRBV7-9 with TRBJ1-6, with 7 bases fitting TRBD1. The CDR3 is made up of 16 amino acids. Germline lookup yields CDR1 SEHNR and CDR2 FQNEAQ (reference sequence). With V trimmed by 1 base and J by 5 bases, 5 bases remained unmatched. The CDR3 sequence is CASSLERQGHNSPLHF. The CDR3 DNA follows: TGTGCCAGCAGCTTAGAAAGACAGGGCCATAATTCACCCCTCCACTTT. The variable domain in full, completed from reference TRBV7-9 and TRBJ1-6, reads DTGVSQNPRHKITKRGQNVTFRCDPISEHNRLYWYRQTLGQGPEFLTYFQNEAQLEKSRLLSDRFSAERPKGSFSTLEIQRTEQGDSAMYLCASSLERQGHNSPLHFGNGTRLTVT.

This sequence joins TRBV7-9 and TRBJ2-2; D unclear. V was cut by 4 bases and J by 2 bases, with 2 bases left in between. This CDR3 comprises 12 residues. Looked up from germline, CDR1 is SEHNR and CDR2 is FQNEAQ (reference sequence). The CDR3 nucleotides read TGTGCCAGCAGCTACAACACCGGGGAGCTGTTTTTT. It is translated as CASSYNTGELFF.

The chain is built from TRBV2 and TRBJ2-5; the D is unclear. Looked up from germline, CDR1 is SNHLY and CDR2 is FYNNEI. CDR3 length: 11 residues. Trimming took off 4 bases at V and 2 bases at J, with 2 bases between the two ends. The CDR3 DNA is TGTGCCAGCAGTGGTCAAGAGACCCAGTACTTC. This codes for CASSGQETQYF.

V and J are TRBV4-3 and TRBJ2-7; D is unresolved. The V end lost 1 base, the J end lost 3 bases, and 7 bases lay between the germline ends. From germline, CDR1 is LGHNA and CDR2 YSLEER. The CDR3 loop spans 13 amino acids. The CDR3, as DNA: TGCGCCAGCAGCCAAGCAATGGGCTACGAGCAGTACTTC. It yields the protein CASSQAMGYEQYF.

This clone was recorded once. An end of the junction does not agree with germline; a read error may underlie this. The chain combines TRBV18 with TRBJ1-2; D gene uncertain. The CDR3 contains 15 residues. Germline V gene data show CDR1 as KGHSH and CDR2 as LQKENI. The CDR3 DNA follows: TGTGCCAGCTCACCATTCGACGGTGGGAACTATGGTTACACCTTC. This sequence encodes CASSPFDGGNYGYTF.

V is TRBV7-3 and J is TRBJ2-7; TRBD2 matches 14 bases. The CDR3 spans 19 residues. Germline-derived CDR1 and CDR2 are SGHTA and FQGTGA. V gave up 2 bases and J gave up 6 bases; unmatched junction bases: 15. Written as DNA, the CDR3 is TGTGCCAGCAGCTTAGCCCCCGGGACTAGCGGGGGCCTATTGGGCGAGCAGTACTTC. This encodes CASSLAPGTSGGLLGEQYF.

The chain uses TRBV18 and TRBJ2-5; no clear D. Trimming pared 6 bases from V and 9 bases from J, leaving 11 bases between. Germline lookup yields CDR1 KGHSH and CDR2 LQKENI. This CDR3 is 11 amino acids long. The CDR3 protein is CASSPSQAQYF. CDR3 in DNA: TGTGCCAGCTCCCCCTCTCAGGCCCAGTACTTC.

The gene calls are TRBV7-6 and TRBJ2-3; D call uncertain. The CDR3 is 14 residues long. Trimming cost V 2 bases and J 0 bases, with 6 bases left between them. Per germline, CDR1 SGHVS and CDR2 FNYEAQ. The CDR3 reads CASSLMQSTDTQYF. The CDR3 DNA sequence: TGTGCCAGCAGCTTAATGCAGAGCACAGATACGCAGTATTTT.

The V call is TRBV27, the J call TRBJ2-7; D is unclear. Trimming removed 6 bases from V and 3 bases from J, with 12 bases in between. The CDR3 extends over 13 amino acids. Germline lookup yields CDR1 MNHEY and CDR2 SMNVEV (reference sequence). As DNA, the CDR3 is TGTGCCAGCAGCCGAACACCTAACTACGAGCAGTACTTC. Translated, it gives CASSRTPNYEQYF.

This rearrangement joins TRBV7-8 to TRBJ1-5, with TRBD1 identical over 8 bases. CDR1 is SGHVS and CDR2 is FQNEAQ in the germline V gene. Germline trimming cut 1 base from V and 5 bases from J; bases unmatched to any gene: 7. This CDR3 is 16 amino acids long. In DNA, the CDR3 is TGTGCCAGCAGCTTAGGGGGGGACAGGCGGTATCAGCCCCAGCATTTT. Translating gives CASSLGGDRRYQPQHF.

The chain joins TRBV11-3 to TRBJ1-2; D not resolved. The CDR3 sequence is 12 residues long. The ends were cut back, 11 bases at V and 3 bases at J, with 13 bases in the middle. The germline V gene encodes CDR1 SGHNT and CDR2 YENEEA. CDR3 region: CAASGSYYGYTF. CDR3 bases: TGTGCCGCCAGTGGCAGCTACTATGGCTACACCTTC.

V and J are TRBV7-9 and TRBJ2-1; TRBD2 aligns across 10 bases. V trimming: 5 bases; J trimming: 3 bases; junction bases outside the gene matches: 7. Germline assignment: CDR1 SEHNR and CDR2 FQNEAQ (reference sequence). The CDR3 runs 16 residues. The CDR3 DNA is TGTGCCAGCAGCGTTAGGACTAGCGGTGACTACAATGAGCAGTTCTTC. It encodes CASSVRTSGDYNEQFF.